Following are 8 T cell receptor beta chains from one sample sequenced in a study of monozygotic twins with cystic fibrosis. Sequencing was performed with immunoSEQ multiplex PCR; in TCRdb, only in-frame clones are kept and a portion is missing. The repertoire has roughly 32,000 clones, nearly 98% of them found once; the top ten carry 0.15% to 0.2%. Material: blood. The receptor source for this set is a girl aged 2-10 years with cystic fibrosis.

V is TRBV4-1 and J is TRBJ2-7, with D maybe TRBD2 (5 bases). Trimming cost V 0 bases and J 1 base, with 7 bases left between them. The CDR3 runs to 14 residues. The germline CDR1 and CDR2 sequences are MGHRA and YSYEKL. The CDR3 region has the DNA TGCGCCAGCAGCCAAGAACGGGGTTCCTACGAGCAGTACTTC. Translating it yields CASSQERGSYEQYF.

The CDR3 spells CASSPRVNYGYTF. The CDR3 DNA reads TGTGCCAGCAGCCCCAGGGTTAACTATGGCTACACCTTC. The chain carries TRBV5-5 and TRBJ1-2, with D maybe TRBD1 (5 bases). Between the trimmed V and J ends, which lost 4 bases and 1 base, there was a span of 8 bases. Germline V gene data show CDR1 as SGHKS and CDR2 as YYEKEE (reference sequence). The CDR3 length is 13 residues.

The chain joins TRBV4-1 to TRBJ2-2; 8 bases fit TRBD2. CDR3 size: 17 residues. V trimming: 3 bases; J trimming: 4 bases; junction bases outside the gene matches: 10. Looked up from germline, CDR1 is MGHRA and CDR2 is YSYEKL. Here the CDR3 reads CASSQSLGGLVTGELFF. The DNA of the CDR3 is TGCGCCAGCAGCCAGAGTCTAGGGGGACTAGTCACCGGGGAGCTGTTTTTT.

The chain employs TRBV11-1 and TRBJ2-3, with D tentatively TRBD1 or TRBD2 (5 bases each). V lost 5 bases and J lost 2, with 14 bases in between. The length of the CDR3 is 15 residues. Looked up from germline, CDR1 is SGHAT and CDR2 is FQDESV (reference sequence). DNA of the CDR3: TGTGCCAGCAGCCCCGTGGGACGGACCACAGATACGCAGTATTTT. As protein: CASSPVGRTTDTQYF.

The chain combines TRBV5-1 with TRBJ2-7; D is possibly TRBD1 (5 bases). This CDR3 has 14 residues. Trimming removed 0 bases at V and 0 bases at J, with 7 bases between. Germline CDR1 and CDR2: SGHRS and YFSETQ. CDR3 loop: CASSLEGISYEQYF. In DNA, the CDR3 is TGCGCCAGCAGCTTGGAGGGGATCTCCTACGAGCAGTACTTC.

The J gene is TRBJ1-2, the V gene TRBV2; D is undetermined. Germline V lookup: CDR1 SNHLY, CDR2 FYNNEI. This CDR3 has 11 residues. The V and J ends lost 7 bases and 6 bases respectively, with 9 bases between them. CDR3 bases: TGTGCCAGCAATTGGGCTGATGGCTACACCTTC. Its translation is CASNWADGYTF.

This rearrangement joins TRBV2 to TRBJ2-7; 10 bases match TRBD2. V lost 6 bases and J lost 3; bases outside the gene matches: 8. CDR3 length: 15 residues. The germline V gene has CDR1 SNHLY and CDR2 FYNNEI. The CDR3: CASRNLAGDLYEQYF. The DNA for the CDR3 is TGTGCCAGCAGGAATCTAGCGGGAGATCTCTACGAGCAGTACTTC.

The chain carries TRBV30 and TRBJ1-3, with TRBD1 as a possible D gene (6 bases). The CDR3 runs 18 residues. With 0 bases removed from V and 4 bases from J, the gap between germline ends came to 22 bases. Germline V gives CDR1 GTSNPN, CDR2 SVGIG (reference sequence). CDR3 region: CAWSVRLYGAGGGNTIYF. The CDR3 DNA follows: TGTGCCTGGAGTGTACGGTTATATGGGGCCGGGGGCGGAAACACCATATATTTT.